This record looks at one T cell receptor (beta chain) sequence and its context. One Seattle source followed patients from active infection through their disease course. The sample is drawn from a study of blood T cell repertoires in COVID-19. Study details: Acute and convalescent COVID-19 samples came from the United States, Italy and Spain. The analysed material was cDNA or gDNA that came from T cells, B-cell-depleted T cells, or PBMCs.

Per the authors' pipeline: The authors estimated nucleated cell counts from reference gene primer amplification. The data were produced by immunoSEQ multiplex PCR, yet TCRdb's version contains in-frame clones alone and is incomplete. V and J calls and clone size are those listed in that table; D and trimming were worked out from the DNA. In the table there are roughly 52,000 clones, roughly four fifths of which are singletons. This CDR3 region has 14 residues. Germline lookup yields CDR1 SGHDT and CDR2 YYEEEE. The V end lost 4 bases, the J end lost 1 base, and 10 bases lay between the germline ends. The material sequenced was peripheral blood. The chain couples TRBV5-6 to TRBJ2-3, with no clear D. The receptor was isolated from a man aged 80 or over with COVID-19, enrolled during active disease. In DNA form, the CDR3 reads TGTGCCAGCAGCCTGTTTCAGGGCACAGATACGCAGTATTTT. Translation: CASSLFQGTDTQYF.